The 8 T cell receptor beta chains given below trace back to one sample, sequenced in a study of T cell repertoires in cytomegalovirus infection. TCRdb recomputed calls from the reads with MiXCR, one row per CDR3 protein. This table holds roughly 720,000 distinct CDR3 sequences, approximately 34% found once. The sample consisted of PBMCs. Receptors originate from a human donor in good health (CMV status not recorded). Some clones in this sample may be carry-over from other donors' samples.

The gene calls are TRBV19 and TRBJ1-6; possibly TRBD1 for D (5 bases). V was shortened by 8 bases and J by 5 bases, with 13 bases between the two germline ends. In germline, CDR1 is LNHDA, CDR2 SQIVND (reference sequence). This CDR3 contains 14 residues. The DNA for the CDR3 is TGTGCCAGTGGTTGGGTAGGGGATAATTCACCCCTCCACTTT. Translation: CASGWVGDNSPLHF.

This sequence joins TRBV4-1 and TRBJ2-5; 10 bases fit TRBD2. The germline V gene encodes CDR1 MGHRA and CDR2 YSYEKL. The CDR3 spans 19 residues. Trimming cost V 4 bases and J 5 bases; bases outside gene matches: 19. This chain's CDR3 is CASSPHGGAGGLRDETQYF. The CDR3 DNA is TGCGCCAGCAGCCCTCACGGAGGAGCGGGGGGGCTGAGGGATGAGACCCAGTACTTC.

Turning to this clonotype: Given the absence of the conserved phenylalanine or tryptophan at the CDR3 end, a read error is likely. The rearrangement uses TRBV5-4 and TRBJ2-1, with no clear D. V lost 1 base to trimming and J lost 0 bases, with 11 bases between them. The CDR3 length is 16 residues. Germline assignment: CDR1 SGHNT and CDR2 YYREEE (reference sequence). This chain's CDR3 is CASSLPPSSSYNEQFL. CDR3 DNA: TGTGCCAGCAGCTTGCCCCCCTCAAGCTCCTACAATGAGCAGTTCTTA.

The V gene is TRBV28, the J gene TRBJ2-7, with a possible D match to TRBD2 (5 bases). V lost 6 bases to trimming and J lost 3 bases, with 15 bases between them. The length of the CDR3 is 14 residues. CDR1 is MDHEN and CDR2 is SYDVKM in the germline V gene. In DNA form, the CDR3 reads TGTGCCAGCAGCCCAGGAGGCCCTAACTACGAGCAGTACTTC. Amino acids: CASSPGGPNYEQYF.

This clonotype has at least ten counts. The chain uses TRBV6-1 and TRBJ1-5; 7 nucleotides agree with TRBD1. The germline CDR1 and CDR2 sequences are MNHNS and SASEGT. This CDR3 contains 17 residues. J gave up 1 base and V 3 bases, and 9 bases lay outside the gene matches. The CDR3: CASSDQGGGQSNQPQHF. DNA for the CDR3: TGTGCCAGCAGTGACCAGGGCGGGGGACAGAGCAATCAGCCCCAGCATTTT.

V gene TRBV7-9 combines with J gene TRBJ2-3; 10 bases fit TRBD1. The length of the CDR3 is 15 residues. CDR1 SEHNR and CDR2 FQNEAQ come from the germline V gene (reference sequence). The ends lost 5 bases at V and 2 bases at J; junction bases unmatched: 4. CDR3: CASSPGTGDTDTQYF. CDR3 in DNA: TGTGCCAGCAGCCCCGGGACAGGGGACACAGATACGCAGTATTTT.

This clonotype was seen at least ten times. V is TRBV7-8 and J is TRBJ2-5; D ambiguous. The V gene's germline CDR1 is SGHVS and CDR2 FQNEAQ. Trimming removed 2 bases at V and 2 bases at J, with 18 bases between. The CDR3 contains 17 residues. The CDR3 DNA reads TGTGCCAGCAGCTTATACGTCTTAGTGGGGAATCAAGAGACCCAGTACTTC. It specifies CASSLYVLVGNQETQYF.

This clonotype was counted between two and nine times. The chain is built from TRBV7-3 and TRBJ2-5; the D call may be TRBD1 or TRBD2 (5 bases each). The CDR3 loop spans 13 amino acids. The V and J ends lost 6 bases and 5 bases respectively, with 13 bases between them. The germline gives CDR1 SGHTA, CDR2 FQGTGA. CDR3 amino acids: CASRPPWGETQYF. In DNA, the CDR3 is TGTGCCAGCAGGCCGCCATGGGGGGAGACCCAGTACTTC.